A selection of T cell receptor beta chains follows, all from one sample in a study of Ad26.COV2.S vaccination and SARS-CoV-2 variants. Assay used: immunoSEQ multiplex PCR; TCRdb lists only in-frame clones, some missing. The table includes over 400,000 clones, roughly nine tenths detected once. The input for sequencing was peripheral blood, taken in a trial of Ad26.COV2.S vaccine versus placebo. Receptors were obtained from a person between 18 and 59 years old who received the Ad26.COV2.S COVID-19 vaccine or a placebo. CDR3s include the opening cysteine and the closing phenylalanine or tryptophan. Each record gives: D gene, J gene, V gene, clone size, CDR3 protein, CDR3 DNA. The D gene is left open where the match is weak. Clone size is shown for a subset of rows, as once, few, many or a class of expanded clone.

TRBD1 TRBJ2-3 TRBV24-1 . CATSDLGRGTTDTQYF TGTGCCACCAGTGATTTGGGCAGGGGGACCACAGATACGCAGTATTTT
. TRBJ1-1 TRBV5-6 . CASSFGRMNFNTEAFF TGTGCCAGCAGCTTCGGACGGATGAACTTCAACACTGAAGCTTTCTTT
. TRBJ1-1 TRBV30 . CAWSSRTEAFF TGTGCCTGGTCCTCTCGGACTGAAGCTTTCTTT
. TRBJ1-6 TRBV5-8 . CASSLGGQGSPLHF TGTGCCAGCAGCTTGGGGGGTCAGGGATCACCCCTCCACTTT
. TRBJ1-2 TRBV5-1 . CASSLEAGLSGYTF TGCGCCAGCAGCTTGGAGGCAGGGTTAAGTGGCTACACCTTC
TRBD1 TRBJ1-1 TRBV10-3 . CAISSTGTGGHTEAFF TGTGCCATCAGTTCTACCGGGACAGGGGGTCACACTGAAGCTTTCTTT
TRBD1 TRBJ1-5 TRBV6-2/TRBV6-3 . CASSPTGRSGQPQHF TGTGCCAGCAGTCCGACAGGGAGGAGTGGTCAGCCCCAGCATTTT
. TRBJ2-3 TRBV5-1 . CASSSNLKGTDTQYF TGCGCCAGCAGCTCCAATTTGAAAGGCACAGATACGCAGTATTTT
TRBD1 TRBJ2-3 TRBV14 few CASKSGTGYTDTQYF TGTGCCAGCAAATCTGGGACAGGGTACACAGATACGCAGTATTTT
TRBD2 TRBJ2-1 TRBV18 . CASSLMTGGRLNEQFF TGTGCCAGCTCACTTATGACTGGCGGGAGGTTAAATGAGCAGTTCTTC
. TRBJ1-5 TRBV6-5 . CASGRSNQPQHF TGTGCCAGCGGACGTAGCAATCAGCCCCAGCATTTT
TRBD1 TRBJ2-6 TRBV19 . CASSILGQVSSGANVLTF TGTGCCAGTAGTATCTTAGGACAGGTTAGCTCTGGGGCCAACGTCCTGACTTTC
. TRBJ2-1 TRBV7-9 . CASSYTGSVNEQFF TGTGCCAGCAGCTATACCGGGTCTGTGAATGAGCAGTTCTTC
. TRBJ2-4 TRBV30 . CACSTVGLAAKNIQYF TGTGCCTGCTCCACCGTGGGCCTAGCGGCCAAAAACATTCAGTACTTC
TRBD2 TRBJ2-4 TRBV5-6 . CASSLLAGVNLGNIQYF TGTGCCAGCAGCCTTTTAGCGGGAGTGAACCTAGGAAACATTCAGTACTTC
TRBD2 TRBJ2-5 TRBV3-1/TRBV3-2 . CASSQDHGASGRSSAQYF TGTGCCAGCAGCCAAGATCACGGGGCTAGCGGGAGAAGTTCGGCCCAGTACTTC